A selection of T cell receptor beta chains follows, all from one sample in a study of CD8+CD57+ T cells in acquired aplastic anemia. TCRdb re-derived calls from the reads in MiXCR, one entry per CDR3 protein. This table has 200,000 to 250,000 distinct CDR3 sequences, 34% appearing once. The sample was sorted CD4+, CD8+, or CD8+CD57+ T cells (not recorded which) from PBMCs. These receptors were obtained from a human donor in good health, serving as a control. Each CDR3 is given with its conserved first and last residue. The D gene is left open where the match is weak. Size is stated for part of the rows, as once, few or many counts, or as a class when the clone is expanded.

d_call	v_call	j_call	clone_size	cdr3_aa	cdr3_nt
NA	TRBV12-3/TRBV12-4	TRBJ1-6	few	CASRGGRGGIYNSPLHF	TGTGCCAGCAGGGGGGGACGAGGGGGGATCTATAATTCACCCCTCCACTTT
TRBD1	TRBV5-4	TRBJ2-5	many	CASSRDRMGETQYF	TGTGCCAGCAGCCGGGACAGGATGGGAGAGACCCAGTACTTC
TRBD1	TRBV9	TRBJ1-2	many	CASSPTGLAGYTF	TGTGCCAGCAGCCCGACAGGGTTGGCGGGCTACACCTTC
NA	TRBV10-3	TRBJ1-6	NA	CAISEGGARSPLHF	TGTGCCATCAGTGAAGGAGGGGCCAGGTCACCCCTCCACTTT
NA	TRBV5-1	TRBJ1-1	many	CASSQDINTEAFF	TGCGCCAGCAGCCAGGACATTAACACTGAAGCTTTCTTT
TRBD2	TRBV4-2	TRBJ2-3	NA	CASSTAGTSGGYTQYF	TGTGCCAGCAGCACAGCAGGGACTAGCGGGGGATATACGCAGTATTTT
NA	TRBV19	TRBJ1-5	few	CASSMAPGRKNSNQPQHF	TGTGCCAGTAGTATGGCCCCGGGCAGAAAAAACAGCAATCAGCCCCAGCATTTT
TRBD2	TRBV5-1	TRBJ2-1	NA	CASSLIGLASYNEQFF	TGCGCCAGCAGCTTGATAGGACTAGCGTCCTACAATGAGCAGTTCTTC
TRBD2	TRBV7-3	TRBJ2-5	many	CASSSGTSGHQETQYF	TGTGCCAGCAGCTCAGGGACTAGCGGACATCAAGAGACCCAGTACTTC
TRBD1	TRBV24-1	TRBJ2-1	many	CATGTGAVEQFF	TGTGCCACCGGGACAGGGGCCGTTGAGCAGTTCTTC
NA	TRBV4-1	TRBJ2-4	many	CASSQLHGVNIQYF	TGCGCCAGCAGCCAACTGCATGGAGTGAACATTCAGTACTTC
TRBD1	TRBV12-3/TRBV12-4	TRBJ2-1	few	CASTKKQGVEQFF	TGTGCCAGCACGAAAAAGCAGGGGGTTGAGCAGTTCTTC
TRBD1	TRBV25-1	TRBJ1-5	NA	CASRSCSPLTGGAGQPQHF	TGTGCCAGCAGATCCTGCTCCCCCCTGACAGGGGGCGCGGGTCAGCCCCAGCATTTT
NA	TRBV19	TRBJ1-4	many	CASSKGGTNEKLFF	TGTGCCAGTAGCAAGGGAGGGACTAATGAAAAACTGTTTTTT
TRBD2	TRBV20-1	TRBJ2-3	many	CSARRLAGLDTQYF	TGCAGTGCTAGAAGGCTAGCGGGGCTAGATACGCAGTATTTT
TRBD2	TRBV12-3/TRBV12-4	TRBJ2-7	few	CASSSVAGGTYEQYF	TGTGCCAGCAGTTCTGTGGCGGGAGGTACCTACGAGCAGTACTTC
TRBD1	TRBV5-5	TRBJ2-4	NA	CASTKSIGTGENIQYF	TGTGCCAGCACCAAATCGATAGGGACAGGGGAAAACATTCAGTACTTC
TRBD1	TRBV19	TRBJ2-3	once	CATIRTGTSTDTQYF	TGTGCCACCATACGGACAGGGACTAGCACAGATACGCAGTATTTT
TRBD2	TRBV2	TRBJ2-7	NA	CASSPNPGGRAYEQYF	TGTGCCAGCAGTCCAAACCCAGGCGGGAGGGCCTACGAGCAGTACTTC
NA	TRBV6-1	TRBJ1-5	NA	CASRRTRENQPQHF	TGTGCCAGCAGGAGGACCCGGGAGAATCAGCCCCAGCATTTT
NA	TRBV2	TRBJ2-7	many	CAGGGTQGSYEQYF	TGTGCCGGAGGCGGGACTCAGGGTTCCTACGAGCAGTACTTC
TRBD2	TRBV4-1	TRBJ2-3	NA	CASSSLAGEVTDTQYF	TGCGCCAGCAGCTCGTTAGCGGGAGAAGTCACAGATACGCAGTATTTT
NA	TRBV7-2	TRBJ2-3	NA	CASSLASSYNEQYF	TGTGCCAGCAGCTTAGCGAGTTCCTACAATGAGCAGTATTTT
NA	TRBV9	TRBJ1-2	many	CASSVGSVQAMNYGYTF	TGTGCCAGCAGCGTAGGATCGGTACAGGCGATGAACTATGGCTACACCTTC
NA	TRBV7-2	TRBJ1-2	once	CASKIGGGGYTF	TGTGCCAGCAAAATTGGGGGCGGGGGCTACACCTTC
NA	TRBV6-1	TRBJ2-3	once	CASSVEGGRSDTQYF	TGTGCCAGCAGTGTCGAGGGGGGGAGGTCGGATACGCAGTATTTT
NA	TRBV10-3	TRBJ1-3	NA	CATRQSLGSYTIYF	TGTGCCACCCGACAGTCTCTCGGGTCCTACACCATATATTTT
NA	TRBV19	TRBJ2-4	many	CASSSNKAAKNIQYF	TGTGCCAGTAGTAGTAATAAGGCAGCCAAAAACATTCAGTACTTC
TRBD1	TRBV2	TRBJ1-5	once	CACSTYRGNPPQHF	TGTGCCTGCAGTACTTACAGGGGGAATCCGCCCCAGCATTTT
NA	TRBV10-2	TRBJ2-5	NA	CASSEGVFETQYF	TGCGCCAGCAGTGAGGGGGTGTTTGAGACCCAGTACTTC
NA	TRBV15	TRBJ2-3	many	CATSRDPSGDTQYF	TGTGCCACCAGCAGAGATCCTAGTGGAGATACGCAGTATTTT
NA	TRBV2	TRBJ1-5	many	CASRYSLHQPQHF	TGTGCCAGCAGATACAGCTTACATCAGCCCCAGCATTTT
TRBD1	TRBV7-2	TRBJ2-7	many	CASSFRTGEDYEQYF	TGTGCCAGCAGCTTCCGGACAGGGGAGGATTACGAGCAGTACTTC
TRBD2	TRBV6-1	TRBJ2-5	few	CASRDTGGGETQYF	TGTGCCAGCAGGGACACTGGGGGGGGGGAGACCCAGTACTTC
NA	TRBV19	TRBJ1-6	NA	CGSSIREEGASPLHF	TGTGGCAGTAGTATCAGGGAGGAGGGTGCTTCACCCCTCCACTTT
NA	TRBV3-1	TRBJ1-1	once	CASSQEGGRTEAFF	TGTGCCAGCAGCCAGGAGGGAGGGCGTACTGAAGCTTTCTTT
NA	TRBV27	TRBJ1-2	few	CASSPIQGAYGYTF	TGTGCCAGCAGTCCGATACAGGGTGCCTATGGCTACACCTTC
NA	TRBV25-1	TRBJ2-7	NA	CASSANTYEQYF	TGTGCCAGCAGCGCAAACACCTACGAGCAGTACTTC
NA	TRBV5-8	TRBJ1-1	few	CASSVTGRGGAFF	TGTGCCAGCAGCGTAACAGGGAGAGGGGGAGCTTTCTTT
NA	TRBV10-3	TRBJ1-1	many	CAISEVQGNTEAFF	TGTGCCATCAGTGAAGTACAGGGGAACACTGAAGCTTTCTTT
NA	TRBV19	TRBJ1-3	NA	CASSTLRGPGNTIYF	TGTGCCAGTAGTACCCTTAGGGGACCTGGAAACACCATATATTTT
TRBD1	TRBV5-6	TRBJ2-1	many	CASSPNRGQHNEQFF	TGTGCCAGCAGTCCGAATAGGGGACAGCACAATGAGCAGTTCTTC
NA	TRBV11-2	TRBJ2-7	many	CASSLEGTPGSYEQYF	TGTGCCAGCAGCTTAGAGGGGACGCCGGGATCCTACGAGCAGTACTTC
NA	TRBV20-1	TRBJ2-1	few	CSARALGLKDSYNEQFF	TGCAGTGCTAGAGCACTTGGGCTAAAGGATTCCTACAATGAGCAGTTCTTC
TRBD1	TRBV7-9	TRBJ1-3	many	CASSLPQGARDTIYF	TGTGCCAGCAGCTTACCCCAGGGGGCTAGAGACACCATATATTTT
NA	TRBV2	TRBJ2-2	many	CASKGSNTGELFF	TGTGCCAGCAAAGGGTCGAACACCGGGGAGCTGTTTTTT